Below are 18 T cell receptor beta chains sequenced from a single sample in a study of neurological immune-mediated disorders. Via MiXCR, TCRdb re-called the 5' RACE reads, giving one row per CDR3 protein. In the table there are tens of thousands of distinct CDR3 sequences, under 3.5% of which are singletons. Sequenced material: PBMCs. The receptors come from a woman aged 45-65 years with multiple sclerosis.

This clonotype appeared many times. The chain recombines TRBV20-1 with TRBJ2-3; 7 nucleotides match TRBD2. Germline CDR1 reads DFQATT; CDR2 reads SNEGSKA (reference sequence). J gave up 6 bases and V 3 bases, and 18 bases lay outside the gene matches. This CDR3 is 17 amino acids long. The CDR3 sequence: CSASSLAERGADDTQYF. In DNA, the CDR3 is TGCAGTGCTAGTAGTCTAGCGGAGAGAGGAGCGGATGATACGCAGTATTTT.

For the CDR3, the DNA is TGTGCCAGCAGCCAAGCGGTCTCTTGGAAAGATACGCAGTATTTT. Protein: CASSQAVSWKDTQYF. This chain connects TRBV14 to TRBJ2-3; no definite D call. The CDR3 sequence is 15 residues long. Germline lookup yields CDR1 SGHDN and CDR2 FVKESK. Trimming stripped 1 base from V and 5 bases from J, with 13 bases between.

This clonotype appeared many times. The rearrangement links TRBV7-9 to TRBJ2-3; D call uncertain. The germline CDR1 and CDR2 sequences are SEHNR and FQNEAQ (reference sequence). There are 14 residues in the CDR3. V lost 1 base to trimming and J lost 4 bases, with 9 bases between them. For the CDR3, the DNA is TGTGCCAGCAGCTTAGATGGGTTTCCAGATACGCAGTATTTT. It is translated as CASSLDGFPDTQYF.

The chain recombines TRBV24-1 with TRBJ1-1; D gene unclear. Trimming pared 1 base from V and 4 bases from J, leaving 9 bases between. Germline V lookup: CDR1 KGHDR, CDR2 SFDVKD. The CDR3 has 14 amino acids. The chain's CDR3 is CATSDFPVGTEAFF. In nucleotides, the CDR3 is TGTGCCACCAGTGATTTCCCCGTTGGCACTGAAGCTTTCTTT.

This clonotype was recorded many times. CDR3 region: CSASRLAGAKEQFF. The CDR3 DNA sequence: TGCAGTGCTAGTAGACTAGCGGGAGCTAAAGAGCAGTTCTTC. The V and J genes are TRBV20-1 and TRBJ2-1, with 12 bases matching TRBD2. Germline trimming cut 3 bases from V and 10 bases from J; bases unmatched to any gene: 7. Germline V gives CDR1 DFQATT, CDR2 SNEGSKA (reference sequence). The CDR3 loop spans 14 amino acids.

This clonotype occurred many times. DNA for the CDR3: TGTGCCAGCACTACGATACAGGGAATCCAAGAGACCCAGTACTTC. Its protein is CASTTIQGIQETQYF. The genes are TRBV25-1 and TRBJ2-5; the D gene is possibly TRBD1 (6 bases). V shed 7 bases and J shed 1 base, with 16 bases lying between them. CDR3 size: 15 residues. Germline CDR1 and CDR2: MGHDK and SYGVNS.

This clonotype was detected many times. The chain employs TRBV6-6 and TRBJ2-5; 11 bases fit TRBD2. Trimming at V came to 4 bases and at J to 1 base, leaving 5 bases not matched to a gene. The germline V gene encodes CDR1 MNHNY and CDR2 SVGAGI (reference sequence). The CDR3 runs to 16 residues. The CDR3 nucleotides are TGTGCCAGCAGTTCCGGGACTAGCGGAGTCCAAGAGACCCAGTACTTC. Residues: CASSSGTSGVQETQYF.

This clonotype has at least ten counts. The chain combines TRBV19 with TRBJ1-4; D is ambiguous. This CDR3 comprises 15 residues. Trimming cost V 7 bases and J 5 bases, with 17 bases left between them. The germline V gene has CDR1 LNHDA and CDR2 SQIVND (reference sequence). The CDR3 nucleotides are TGTGCCAGTACCCGACGGGGATCATTCAATGAAAAACTGTTTTTT. The encoded protein is CASTRRGSFNEKLFF.

This clonotype has ten or more counts. The chain couples TRBV20-1 to TRBJ1-2; TRBD1 aligns across 8 bases. The length of the CDR3 is 14 residues. The J segment lost 4 bases and the V segment lost 6 bases, leaving 10 bases of the junction unmatched. Germline CDR1 DFQATT, CDR2 SNEGSKA (reference sequence). CDR3 nucleotides: TGCAGTGCGAGGAACAGGGGGAGGATCTATGGCTACACCTTC. This gives the protein CSARNRGRIYGYTF.

The sample holds many counts of this clonotype. V and J are TRBV2 and TRBJ1-1, with D perhaps matching TRBD1 (6 bases). This CDR3 is built from 14 residues. Per germline, CDR1 SNHLY and CDR2 FYNNEI. Trimming cost V 4 bases and J 4 bases, with 13 bases left between them. CDR3 DNA sequence: TGTGCCAGCAGTGTTATGGGGGGCACCACTGAAGCTTTCTTT. Translated: CASSVMGGTTEAFF.

This clonotype was counted ten times or more. The gene calls are TRBV28 and TRBJ2-7, with TRBD2 matching over 7 bases. The V and J ends lost 4 bases and 7 bases, in that order; junction bases with no gene match: 10. Germline CDR1 MDHEN, CDR2 SYDVKM. The CDR3 sequence is 14 residues long. The CDR3 nucleotides are TGTGCCAGCAGTTGGGAGGGCAGGTTGAGGGAGCAGTACTTC. Encoded protein: CASSWEGRLREQYF. Full variable domain (rest looked up from reference TRBV28 and TRBJ2-7): DVKVTQSSRYLVKRTGEKVFLECVQDMDHENMFWYRQDPGLGLRLIYFSYDVKMKEKGDIPEGYSVSREKKERFSLILESASTNQTSMYLCASSWEGRLREQYFGPGTRLTVT.

This clonotype came up many times. The CDR3 here is CASRSPLADHYNEQFF. The DNA for the CDR3 is TGTGCCAGCAGAAGTCCGCTAGCGGACCATTACAATGAGCAGTTCTTC. The rearrangement links TRBV28 to TRBJ2-1, with TRBD2 identical over 7 bases. CDR1 and CDR2 (germline): MDHEN, SYDVKM. This CDR3 has 16 amino acids. V lost 6 bases and J lost 4; bases outside the gene matches: 12.

There are many counts of this clonotype. The chain joins TRBV5-1 to TRBJ2-2, with 13 bases fitting TRBD2. The trim removed 6 bases at V and 6 bases at J, leaving 5 bases unmatched. CDR3 length equals 15 residues. From germline, CDR1 is SGHRS and CDR2 YFSETQ. DNA for the CDR3: TGCGCCAGCAACCCGGGACTAGCGGGGCCCGGGGAGCTGTTTTTT. Its protein is CASNPGLAGPGELFF. The full variable domain, completed using reference TRBV5-1 and TRBJ2-2, is KAGVTQTPRYLIKTRGQQVTLSCSPISGHRSVSWYQQTPGQGLQFLFEYFSETQRNKGNFPGRFSGRQFSNSRSEMNVSTLELGDSALYLCASNPGLAGPGELFFGEGSRLTVL.

This clonotype was observed at least ten times. CDR3 residues: CASSTSRDMNTGELFF. The CDR3 coding sequence is TGTGCCAGCAGCACGTCCCGGGACATGAACACCGGGGAGCTGTTTTTT. The chain links TRBV7-9 to TRBJ2-2, with D maybe TRBD1 (6 bases). Trimming stripped 5 bases from V and 1 base from J, with 14 bases between. Germline-derived CDR1 and CDR2 are SEHNR and FQNEAQ (reference sequence). This CDR3 has 16 residues.

This clonotype appeared many times. The chain joins TRBV12-3 or TRBV12-4 to TRBJ1-1; the match to TRBD1 covers 9 bases. Losses at the gene ends were 4 bases for V and 2 bases for J; bases not matched to a gene: 11. This CDR3 is built from 17 residues. The CDR3 DNA sequence: TGTGCCAGCAGTTCGCTCACGTGGACAGGGGTCAACACTGAAGCTTTCTTT. It codes for CASSSLTWTGVNTEAFF.

Ten or more counts support this clonotype. The chain couples TRBV29-1 to TRBJ2-5; D ambiguous. The CDR3 runs 12 residues. Germline V gene sequence: CDR1 SQVTM, CDR2 ANQGSEA. Trimming removed 3 bases from V and 1 base from J, with 6 bases in between. This CDR3 reads CSVDLGQETQYF. CDR3 nucleotides: TGCAGCGTTGATCTAGGCCAAGAGACCCAGTACTTC.

The sample holds many counts of this clonotype. The rearrangement uses TRBV2 and TRBJ2-3; D is undetermined. In germline, CDR1 is SNHLY, CDR2 FYNNEI. The V and J ends lost 11 bases and 0 bases respectively, with 15 bases between them. The CDR3 runs to 14 residues. The CDR3 region is CAQKQTRSTDTQYF. The CDR3 DNA sequence: TGTGCCCAAAAACAGACTCGGAGCACAGATACGCAGTATTTT.

This clonotype has a count of ten or more. The V and J genes are TRBV6-2 or TRBV6-3 and TRBJ2-1; no firm D call. Germline V gene lookup returns CDR1 MNHEY and CDR2 SVGEGT. This CDR3 spans 17 amino acids. V was trimmed by 6 bases and J by 5 bases, leaving 23 bases between them. The CDR3 region has the DNA TGTGCCAGCAGCAGCCTCGGTAATACGGCCCGCGACAATGAGCAGTTCTTC. Translation: CASSSLGNTARDNEQFF.